These 14 T cell receptor beta chains came from one sample sequenced in a study of T cell repertoires in cytomegalovirus infection. Via MiXCR, TCRdb re-called the reads, giving one row per CDR3 protein. The sample lists around 430,000 distinct CDR3 sequences; roughly 42% were seen once. Their antigen targets remain unknown. The starting material was cultured PBMCs, obtained from culture after CMV antigen stimulation. These receptors came from a human donor in good health (CMV status not recorded). Some clones in this sample may be carry-over from other donors' samples.

This clonotype has more than one count but fewer than ten. The chain employs TRBV7-9 and TRBJ2-3; no clear D gene. CDR1 and CDR2 (germline): SEHNR, FQNEAQ (reference sequence). The CDR3 consists of 13 residues. The V end was cut by 5 bases, the J end by 1 base, with 7 bases between. Written as DNA, the CDR3 is TGTGCCAGCAGCCCGGACGGCACAGATACGCAGTATTTT. Its translation: CASSPDGTDTQYF.

The gene calls are TRBV11-3 and TRBJ2-1; 12 bases match TRBD2. This CDR3 comprises 15 residues. V shed 4 bases and J 8 bases; nucleotides not matched to a gene: 6. Germline loops: CDR1 SGHNT, CDR2 YENEEA. CDR3 residues: CASSSTSGSGYEQFF. CDR3 sequence (DNA): TGTGCCAGCAGCTCGACTAGCGGGAGTGGATATGAGCAGTTCTTC. The full variable domain, rest sourced from reference TRBV11-3 and TRBJ2-1, is EAGVVQSPRYKIIEKKQPVAFWCNPISGHNTLYWYLQNLGQGPELLIRYENEEAVDDSQLPKDRFSAERLKGVDSTLKIQPAELGDSAVYLCASSSTSGSGYEQFFGPGTRLTVL.

The chain is built from TRBV4-1 and TRBJ2-3; perhaps TRBD2 as D (6 bases). CDR1 is MGHRA and CDR2 is YSYEKL in the germline V gene. The length of the CDR3 is 17 residues. With 1 base removed from V and 0 bases from J, the gap between germline ends came to 14 bases. Here the CDR3 reads CASSQVGRTVSTDTQYF. The CDR3 nucleotides read TGCGCCAGCAGCCAAGTGGGGAGGACGGTGAGCACAGATACGCAGTATTTT.

This clonotype was found a few times. The genes are TRBV6-6 and TRBJ2-7; TRBD1 matches 9 bases. This CDR3 is built from 15 residues. J gave up 0 bases and V 6 bases, and 6 bases lay outside the gene matches. Germline CDR1 is MNHNY and CDR2 is SVGAGI (reference sequence). CDR3: CASRSQTGGSYEQYF. CDR3 sequence (DNA): TGTGCCAGCAGGAGCCAGACAGGGGGCTCCTACGAGCAGTACTTC.

The rearrangement links TRBV7-2 to TRBJ2-3; D unresolved. V was cut by 5 bases and J by 7 bases, with 10 bases left in between. Per the germline V gene, CDR1 is SGHTA and CDR2 is FQGNSA. The CDR3 is 12 amino acids. The CDR3 is CASSDLSNTQYF. CDR3 DNA sequence: TGTGCCAGCAGCGATTTGTCGAATACGCAGTATTTT.

This clonotype was seen at least ten times. V gene TRBV7-2 combines with J gene TRBJ2-3; 7 bases fit TRBD2. Per the germline V gene, CDR1 is SGHTA and CDR2 is FQGNSA. V gave up 5 bases and J gave up 2 bases; unmatched junction bases: 10. The CDR3 is 16 residues long. The CDR3 spells CASSEPLAALTDTQYF. The CDR3 nucleotides are TGTGCCAGCAGCGAACCCCTAGCGGCCCTCACAGATACGCAGTATTTT.

V is TRBV10-1 and J is TRBJ2-1; D perhaps matches TRBD2 (5 bases). This CDR3 is built from 15 residues. Germline CDR1 reads WNHNN; CDR2 reads SYGVQD (reference sequence). V was pared by 0 bases and J by 3 bases, with 9 bases between. CDR3: CASSESKRFYNEQFF. The CDR3 coding sequence is TGCGCCAGCAGTGAGTCTAAGCGGTTCTACAATGAGCAGTTCTTC.

The J gene is TRBJ2-3, the V gene TRBV7-2, with no clear D. Per germline, CDR1 SGHTA and CDR2 FQGNSA. CDR3 length equals 15 residues. V lost 5 bases to trimming and J lost 2 bases, with 14 bases between them. The CDR3 here is CASSKAPDFTDTQYF. The CDR3 bases are TGTGCCAGCAGCAAAGCCCCCGACTTCACAGATACGCAGTATTTT.

This clonotype has a handful of counts. The genes are TRBV12-3 or TRBV12-4 and TRBJ2-3; 9 nucleotides line up with TRBD1. Trimming took 6 bases from V and 4 from J; bases not matched to a gene: 5. This CDR3 comprises 14 residues. The CDR3 DNA is TGTGCCAGCAGAGGGACAGGGCTGGCAGATACGCAGTATTTT. The encoded protein is CASRGTGLADTQYF.

This clonotype has more than one count but fewer than ten. The chain is built from TRBV7-6 and TRBJ2-4, with D uncertain. This CDR3 region has 15 residues. Trimming pared 1 base from V and 10 bases from J, leaving 17 bases between. Per the germline V gene, CDR1 is SGHVS and CDR2 is FNYEAQ. The CDR3 loop is CASSLGPAVESIQYF. CDR3 nucleotides: TGTGCCAGCAGCTTAGGGCCGGCCGTTGAGTCTATTCAGTACTTC.

The V gene is TRBV12-3 or TRBV12-4, the J gene TRBJ2-7; no definite D call. The CDR3 is 15 amino acids. The V gene lost 6 bases and the J gene lost 4 bases, with 19 bases spanning the gap. CDR3 DNA sequence: TGTGCCAGCAGCCTAGGGCCCACCCGAGGATACGAGCAGTACTTC. Translation gives CASSLGPTRGYEQYF.

This clonotype was detected a few times. The CDR3 region has the DNA TGTGCCAGCAGGCCGCCAGGGGGCACCACCGGGGAGCTGTTTTTT. Translating it yields CASRPPGGTTGELFF. This chain uses TRBV12-3 or TRBV12-4 with TRBJ2-2, with 8 bases that match TRBD1. CDR3 length: 15 amino acids. J lost 4 bases, V lost 6 bases, and 7 bases had no gene match.

This clonotype was seen repeatedly, ten times or more. The V call is TRBV7-2, the J call TRBJ2-3; D gene ambiguous. This CDR3 comprises 15 residues. The germline gives CDR1 SGHTA, CDR2 FQGNSA. The V gene lost 2 bases and the J gene lost 1 base, with 10 bases spanning the gap. CDR3 residues: CASSLSPGGTDTQYF. DNA of the CDR3: TGTGCCAGCAGCTTAAGCCCAGGCGGCACAGATACGCAGTATTTT.

The V and J genes are TRBV12-3 or TRBV12-4 and TRBJ1-1; 8 bases line up with TRBD1. The CDR3 runs 20 residues. Trimming at V came to 6 bases and at J to 5 bases, leaving 26 bases not matched to a gene. CDR3 nucleotides: TGTGCCAGCAGCCACCGGCCCCTTGGCAGGGGGCGCGAAGGGATAACTGAAGCTTTCTTT. This translates into CASSHRPLGRGREGITEAFF.